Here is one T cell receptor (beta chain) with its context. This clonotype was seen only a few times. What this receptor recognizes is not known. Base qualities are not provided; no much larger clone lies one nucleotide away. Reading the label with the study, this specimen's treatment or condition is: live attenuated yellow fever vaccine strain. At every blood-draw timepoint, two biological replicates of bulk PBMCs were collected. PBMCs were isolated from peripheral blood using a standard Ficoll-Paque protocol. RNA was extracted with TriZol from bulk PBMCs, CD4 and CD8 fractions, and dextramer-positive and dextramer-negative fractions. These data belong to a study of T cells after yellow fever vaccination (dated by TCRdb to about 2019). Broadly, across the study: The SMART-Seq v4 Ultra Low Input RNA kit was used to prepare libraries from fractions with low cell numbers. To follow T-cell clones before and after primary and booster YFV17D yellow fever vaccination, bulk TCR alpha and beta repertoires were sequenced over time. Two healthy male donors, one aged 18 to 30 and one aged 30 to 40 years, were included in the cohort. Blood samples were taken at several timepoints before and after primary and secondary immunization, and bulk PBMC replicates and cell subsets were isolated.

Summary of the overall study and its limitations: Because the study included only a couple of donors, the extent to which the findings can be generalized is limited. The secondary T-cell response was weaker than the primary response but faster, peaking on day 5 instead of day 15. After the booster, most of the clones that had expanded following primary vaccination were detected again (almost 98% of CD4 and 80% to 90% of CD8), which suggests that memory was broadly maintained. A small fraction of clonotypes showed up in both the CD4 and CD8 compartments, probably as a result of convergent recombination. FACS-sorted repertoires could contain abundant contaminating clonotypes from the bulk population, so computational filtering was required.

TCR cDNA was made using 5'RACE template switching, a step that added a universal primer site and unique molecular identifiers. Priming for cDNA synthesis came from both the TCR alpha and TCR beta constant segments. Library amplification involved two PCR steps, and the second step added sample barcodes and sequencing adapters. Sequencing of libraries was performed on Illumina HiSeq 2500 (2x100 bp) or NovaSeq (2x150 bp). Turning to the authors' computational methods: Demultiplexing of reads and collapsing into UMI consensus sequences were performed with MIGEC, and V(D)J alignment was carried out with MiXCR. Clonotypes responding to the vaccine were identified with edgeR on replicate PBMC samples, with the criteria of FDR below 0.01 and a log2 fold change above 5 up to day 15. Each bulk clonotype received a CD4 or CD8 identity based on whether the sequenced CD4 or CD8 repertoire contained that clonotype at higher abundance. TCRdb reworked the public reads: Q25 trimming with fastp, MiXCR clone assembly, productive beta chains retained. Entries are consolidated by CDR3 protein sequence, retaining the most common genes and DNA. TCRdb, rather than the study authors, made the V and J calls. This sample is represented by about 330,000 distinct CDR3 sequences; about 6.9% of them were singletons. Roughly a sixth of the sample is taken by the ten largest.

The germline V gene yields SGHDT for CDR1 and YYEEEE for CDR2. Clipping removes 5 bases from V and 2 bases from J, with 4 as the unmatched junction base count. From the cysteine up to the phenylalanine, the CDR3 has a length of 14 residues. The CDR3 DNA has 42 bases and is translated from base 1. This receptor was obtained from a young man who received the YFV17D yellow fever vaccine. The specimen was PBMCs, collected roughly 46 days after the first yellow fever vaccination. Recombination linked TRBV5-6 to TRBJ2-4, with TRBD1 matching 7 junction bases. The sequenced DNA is TGTGCCAGCAGTACACAGGGGTCCAAAAACATTCAGTACTTC. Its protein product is CASSTQGSKNIQYF.